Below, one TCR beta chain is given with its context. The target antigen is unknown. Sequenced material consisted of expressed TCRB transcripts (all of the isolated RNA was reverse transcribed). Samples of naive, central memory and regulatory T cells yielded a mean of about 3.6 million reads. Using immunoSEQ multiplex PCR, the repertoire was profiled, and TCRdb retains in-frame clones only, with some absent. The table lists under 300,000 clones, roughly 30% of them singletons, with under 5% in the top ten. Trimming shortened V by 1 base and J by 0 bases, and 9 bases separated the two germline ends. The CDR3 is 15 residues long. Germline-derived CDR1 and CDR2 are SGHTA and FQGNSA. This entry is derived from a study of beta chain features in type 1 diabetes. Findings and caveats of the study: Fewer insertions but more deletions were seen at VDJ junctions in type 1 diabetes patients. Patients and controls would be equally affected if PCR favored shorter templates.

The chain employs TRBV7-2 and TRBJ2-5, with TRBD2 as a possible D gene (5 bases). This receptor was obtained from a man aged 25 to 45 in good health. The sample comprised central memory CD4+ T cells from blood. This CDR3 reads CASSLGGWYQETQYF. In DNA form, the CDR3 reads TGTGCCAGCAGCTTAGGCGGGTGGTACCAAGAGACCCAGTACTTC.